These 12 T cell receptor beta chains were sequenced from one sample in a study of radiation and T cells in renal cell carcinoma. As to time point: blood 2 weeks post-SBRT. Noted treatment: 15 Gy SBRT to primary tumor, nephrectomy 4 weeks later. Data came from immunoSEQ multiplex PCR; TCRdb stores just in-frame clones and leaves some out. The table lists 150,000 to 160,000 clones, roughly 86% of them singletons, with roughly 13% in the top ten. The input for sequencing was blood, taken from a patient whose treatment included radiotherapy and nephrectomy. The receptors were sampled from a woman in her fifties or sixties with renal cell carcinoma.

This clone was detected a few times. The chain links TRBV7-3 to TRBJ1-2; D may be TRBD1 (5 bases). Germline CDR1 reads SGHTA; CDR2 reads FQGTGA. The CDR3 has 14 amino acids. V was pared by 3 bases and J by 8 bases, with 16 bases between. The chain's CDR3 is CASSLSRGERGYTF. The CDR3 DNA follows: TGTGCCAGCAGCTTGTCCCGGGGGGAAAGGGGCTACACCTTC.

The rearrangement uses TRBV11-3 and TRBJ1-1, with D hard to call. Trimming left V 5 bases short and J 2 bases short, with 9 bases between. Germline CDR1 is SGHNT and CDR2 is YENEEA. The CDR3 spans 13 residues. CDR3 nucleotide sequence: TGTGCCAGCAGCCGAACAGATAACACTGAAGCTTTCTTT. Translation: CASSRTDNTEAFF.

The rearrangement joins TRBV9 to TRBJ2-1; possible D gene TRBD2, 6 bases. The V end was cut by 0 bases, the J end by 7 bases, with 8 bases between. CDR1 SGDLS and CDR2 YYNGEE come from the germline V gene. The length of the CDR3 is 13 residues. As DNA, the CDR3 is TGTGCCAGCAGCGTAGCGGGGGTAAATGAGCAGTTCTTC. This translates into CASSVAGVNEQFF.

This clone was detected only once. The rearrangement uses TRBV18 and TRBJ1-1; unclear D gene. Trimming cost V 0 bases and J 2 bases, with 4 bases left between them. This CDR3 is built from 13 residues. In germline, CDR1 is KGHSH, CDR2 LQKENI. The CDR3 loop reads CASSPPVNTEAFF. The CDR3 DNA is TGTGCCAGCTCACCACCAGTTAACACTGAAGCTTTCTTT.

This chain links TRBV2 with TRBJ1-5, with D possibly being TRBD1 (6 bases). The germline CDR1 and CDR2 sequences are SNHLY and FYNNEI. V dropped 6 bases and J dropped 3 bases, with 12 bases sitting between them. The CDR3 contains 14 residues. The CDR3 DNA reads as TGTGCCAGCAGGTCGACAGGACCCAATCAGCCCCAGCATTTT. It translates to CASRSTGPNQPQHF.

The rearrangement links TRBV18 to TRBJ2-3; D is undetermined. The CDR3 length is 15 residues. Trimming stripped 4 bases from V and 2 bases from J, with 13 bases between. Germline V lookup: CDR1 KGHSH, CDR2 LQKENI. The CDR3 bases are TGTGCCAGCTCACTATCTACCCCCCCCACAGATACGCAGTATTTT. It translates to CASSLSTPPTDTQYF.

The sample holds one count of this clone. The chain joins TRBV7-2 to TRBJ1-3, with D perhaps TRBD1 (5 bases). Trimming left V 3 bases short and J 0 bases short, with 6 bases between. The germline gives CDR1 SGHTA, CDR2 FQGNSA. The CDR3 runs to 14 residues. The CDR3, as DNA: TGTGCCAGCAGCTTGGGGCCCTCTGGAAACACCATATATTTT. This gives the protein CASSLGPSGNTIYF.

The chain couples TRBV6-1 to TRBJ1-1, with D perhaps TRBD1 (6 bases). This CDR3 comprises 15 residues. V was cut by 3 bases and J by 0 bases, with 11 bases left in between. From germline, CDR1 is MNHNS and CDR2 SASEGT. The CDR3 coding sequence is TGTGCCAGCAGTGATGGGGGCACTATGAACACTGAAGCTTTCTTT. It codes for CASSDGGTMNTEAFF.

This clone has only one observation. In DNA, the CDR3 is TGTGCCAGCAGCATAATAGGGGATACGCAGTATTTT. Its protein product is CASSIIGDTQYF. The chain combines TRBV7-9 with TRBJ2-3; the D is unclear. The germline V gene has CDR1 SEHNR and CDR2 FQNEAQ (reference sequence). This CDR3 has 12 residues. With 5 bases removed from V and 6 bases from J, the gap between germline ends came to 9 bases.

The chain combines TRBV11-3 with TRBJ1-6; the match to TRBD1 covers 8 bases. Trimming took 4 bases from V and 8 from J; bases not matched to a gene: 4. Germline CDR1 is SGHNT and CDR2 is YENEEA. The CDR3 extends over 14 amino acids. The CDR3 DNA reads TGTGCCAGCAGCTCAACAGGGGGGGATTCACCCCTCCACTTT. Translating it yields CASSSTGGDSPLHF.

This clone was picked up a small number of times. V is TRBV7-6 and J is TRBJ1-2; TRBD1 matches at 7 bases. Germline assignment: CDR1 SGHVS and CDR2 FNYEAQ. This CDR3 has 14 amino acids. V lost 1 base, J lost 4 bases, and 3 bases stayed unmatched. The CDR3 bases are TGTGCCAGCAGCTTAGGACAGGGTGGCTATGGCTACACCTTC. It is translated as CASSLGQGGYGYTF.

This clone turned up a few times. This rearrangement joins TRBV10-1 to TRBJ1-2; TRBD1 agrees at 8 bases. Germline CDR1 and CDR2: WNHNN and SYGVQD (reference sequence). V gave up 6 bases and J gave up 4 bases; unmatched junction bases: 4. This CDR3 has 13 residues. CDR3: CASSQDRAYGYTF. The CDR3 DNA sequence: TGCGCCAGCAGCCAGGACAGGGCCTATGGCTACACCTTC.